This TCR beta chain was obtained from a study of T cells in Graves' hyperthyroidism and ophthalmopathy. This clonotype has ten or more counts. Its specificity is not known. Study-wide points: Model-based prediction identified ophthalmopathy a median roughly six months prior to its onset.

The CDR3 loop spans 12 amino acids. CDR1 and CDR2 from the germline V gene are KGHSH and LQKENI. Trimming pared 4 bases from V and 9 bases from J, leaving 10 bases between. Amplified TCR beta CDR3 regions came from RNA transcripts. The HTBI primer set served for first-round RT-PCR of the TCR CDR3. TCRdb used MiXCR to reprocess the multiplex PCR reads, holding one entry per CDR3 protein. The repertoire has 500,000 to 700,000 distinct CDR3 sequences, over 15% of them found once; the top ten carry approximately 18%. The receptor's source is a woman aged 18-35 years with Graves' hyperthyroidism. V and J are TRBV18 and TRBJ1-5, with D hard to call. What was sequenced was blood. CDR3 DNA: TGTGCCAGCTCACAAACGGACTGGCCCCAGCATTTT. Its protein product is CASSQTDWPQHF.